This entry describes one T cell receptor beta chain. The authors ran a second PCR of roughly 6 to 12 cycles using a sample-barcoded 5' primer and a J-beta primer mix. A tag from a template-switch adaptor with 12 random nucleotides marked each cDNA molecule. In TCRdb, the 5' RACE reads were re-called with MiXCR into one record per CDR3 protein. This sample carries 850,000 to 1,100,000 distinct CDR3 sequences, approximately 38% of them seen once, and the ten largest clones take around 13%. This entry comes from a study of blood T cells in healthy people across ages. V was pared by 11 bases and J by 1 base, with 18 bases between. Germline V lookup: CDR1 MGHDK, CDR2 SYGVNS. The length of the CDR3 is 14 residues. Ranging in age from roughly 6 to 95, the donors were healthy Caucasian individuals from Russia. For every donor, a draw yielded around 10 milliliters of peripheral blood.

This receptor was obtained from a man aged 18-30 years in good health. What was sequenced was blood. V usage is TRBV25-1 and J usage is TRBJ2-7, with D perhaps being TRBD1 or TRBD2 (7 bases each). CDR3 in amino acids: CARMGGTASYEQYF. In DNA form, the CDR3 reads TGTGCCCGAATGGGAGGGACAGCTTCCTACGAGCAGTACTTC.